This is a list of T cell receptor beta chains from one sample in a study of T-cell memory formation after mild COVID-19. Each CDR3 protein gets one entry after TCRdb re-called the 5' RACE reads with MiXCR. Here the sample spans 350,000 to 500,000 distinct CDR3 sequences, under 20% being singletons. Sequencing input: PBMCs or a T cell subset sorted from them (not recorded which). The receptors here all came from a young man who had mild COVID-19 (a few samples of this study predate the infection). Cell type and time point are not known. Each CDR3 is given with its conserved first and last residue. A D gene is named only where the DNA matches it firmly. Not every row has a clone size; where given, it reads once, few, many or a size class.

>TRBJ1-5|TRBV6-2/TRBV6-3|many|TRBD1
CASSWDRGHQPQHF
TGTGCCAGCAGCTGGGACAGGGGCCATCAGCCCCAGCATTTT
>TRBJ1-2|TRBV12-3/TRBV12-4|.|TRBD1
CASRRGRYTF
TGTGCCAGCAGAAGGGGGCGCTACACCTTC
>TRBJ2-7|TRBV19|.|.
CASSINGVYEQYF
TGTGCCAGTAGTATAAACGGGGTCTACGAGCAGTACTTC
>TRBJ2-1|TRBV7-2|few|.
CASSLGSIRLINEQFF
TGTGCCAGCAGCTTAGGTTCCATTAGGCTAATCAATGAGCAGTTCTTC
>TRBJ2-1|TRBV4-3|many|.
CASSPRGTSYNEQFF
TGCGCCAGCAGCCCCCGGGGTACCTCCTACAATGAGCAGTTCTTC
>TRBJ2-5|TRBV4-2|.|.
CASSQEYREGETQYF
TGTGCCAGCAGCCAAGAGTACAGAGAGGGAGAGACCCAGTACTTC
>TRBJ2-7|TRBV7-2|.|TRBD2
CASSPQTSRVEQYF
TGTGCCAGCAGCCCGCAGACTAGCAGGGTCGAGCAGTACTTC
>TRBJ2-1|TRBV4-2|.|TRBD2
CASSPRTSGNEQFF
TGTGCCAGCAGCCCCCGGACTAGCGGTAATGAGCAGTTCTTC
>TRBJ1-5|TRBV12-3/TRBV12-4|.|.
CASSPLTASQPQHF
TGTGCCAGCAGTCCCCTGACCGCCAGTCAGCCCCAGCATTTT
>TRBJ2-2|TRBV3-1|.|.
CASNLGVVTGELFF
TGTGCCAGCAACTTGGGAGTGGTTACCGGGGAGCTGTTTTTT
>TRBJ2-5|TRBV7-2|.|.
CASSLATKETQYF
TGTGCCAGCAGCTTAGCCACCAAAGAGACCCAGTACTTC
>TRBJ2-1|TRBV18|.|.
CASSPTTGYNEQFF
TGTGCCAGCTCACCAACCACAGGCTACAATGAGCAGTTCTTC
>TRBJ2-3|TRBV20-1|few|.
CSAESGRGNTDTQYF
TGCAGTGCGGAGTCGGGACGGGGAAACACAGATACGCAGTATTTT
>TRBJ2-1|TRBV10-3|.|TRBD2
CAITREGGLDEQFF
TGTGCCATCACCCGGGAGGGGGGCCTGGATGAGCAGTTCTTC
>TRBJ1-1|TRBV20-1|few|.
CSGGTGSWESEAFF
TGCAGTGGAGGAACAGGCTCCTGGGAGTCTGAAGCTTTCTTT
>TRBJ1-1|TRBV10-1|few|TRBD1
CASSEFRDSEAFF
TGCGCCAGCAGTGAGTTCCGGGACAGTGAAGCTTTCTTT
>TRBJ1-2|TRBV4-3|.|TRBD1
CASSRGQGALYGYTF
TGCGCCAGCAGCCGGGGACAGGGGGCTTTGTATGGCTACACCTTC
>TRBJ1-5|TRBV18|.|.
CASSGGGISNQPQHF
TGTGCCAGCTCAGGCGGGGGCATAAGCAATCAGCCCCAGCATTTT
>TRBJ1-6|TRBV28|.|.
CASGGEDSPLHF
TGTGCCAGCGGGGGCGAGGATTCACCCCTCCACTTT
>TRBJ2-5|TRBV4-2|.|TRBD2
CASSPGTSISQGTQYF
TGTGCCAGCAGCCCTGGGACTAGTATAAGTCAAGGGACCCAGTACTTC
>TRBJ2-3|TRBV27|once|TRBD2
CASSLLRPSGDTQYF
TGTGCCAGCAGTTTGTTAAGGCCTAGCGGGGATACGCAGTATTTT
>TRBJ2-1|TRBV27|.|TRBD2
CASRQAGGSDEQFF
TGTGCCAGCAGGCAAGCGGGGGGGTCGGATGAGCAGTTCTTC
>TRBJ2-2|TRBV7-2|.|.
CASSSSQGRNTGELFF
TGTGCCAGCAGCTCCAGCCAGGGGCGAAACACCGGGGAGCTGTTTTTT
>TRBJ2-7|TRBV7-9|.|TRBD1
CASSLRRWTGTYEQYF
TGTGCCAGCAGCTTAAGGCGGTGGACAGGGACCTACGAGCAGTACTTC
>TRBJ2-5|TRBV11-3|.|.
CASSGDLGQTQYF
TGTGCCAGCAGCGGGGACCTAGGGCAGACCCAGTACTTC
>TRBJ1-5|TRBV28|.|TRBD1
CASSSGGEAQPQHF
TGTGCCAGCAGTTCAGGGGGGGAGGCTCAGCCCCAGCATTTT
>TRBJ2-5|TRBV2|few|.
CASTGRGRETQYF
TGTGCCAGCACCGGACGGGGTCGGGAGACCCAGTACTTC
>TRBJ1-5|TRBV30|.|.
CAASGGANQPQHF
TGTGCCGCCTCTGGGGGGGCCAATCAGCCCCAGCATTTT
>TRBJ1-1|TRBV25-1|many|TRBD1
CASSEWGQEEAFF
TGTGCCAGCAGTGAATGGGGACAGGAAGAAGCTTTCTTT
>TRBJ2-3|TRBV20-1|.|TRBD1
CSTRPGTAFLDTQYF
TGCAGTACACGCCCAGGGACAGCTTTTTTAGATACGCAGTATTTT
>TRBJ1-5|TRBV12-3/TRBV12-4|.|TRBD1
CASRPGTGSPQHF
TGTGCCAGCAGACCCGGGACAGGGTCGCCCCAGCATTTT
>TRBJ2-7|TRBV5-1|many|.
CASSLSVSPLHEQYF
TGCGCCAGCAGCTTGTCGGTGAGTCCGCTCCACGAGCAGTACTTC
>TRBJ2-1|TRBV5-1|.|.
CAYLGSGGPGHYNEQFF
TGCGCCTACTTAGGAAGCGGAGGGCCAGGTCACTACAATGAGCAGTTCTTC
>TRBJ1-1|TRBV14|few|.
CASSLTPVLNTEAFF
TGTGCCAGCAGCCTAACCCCCGTTCTGAACACTGAAGCTTTCTTT
>TRBJ1-2|TRBV12-3/TRBV12-4|many|TRBD1
CASSYNRAGGGYTF
TGTGCCAGCAGCTACAATAGGGCAGGGGGCGGCTACACCTTC
>TRBJ2-2|TRBV7-9|.|.
CASSGRGLNTGELFF
TGTGCCAGCAGCGGCAGGGGTTTGAACACCGGGGAGCTGTTTTTT
>TRBJ1-5|TRBV30|.|TRBD1
CAWSPGQGQPQHF
TGTGCCTGGAGTCCTGGACAGGGTCAGCCCCAGCATTTT
>TRBJ2-1|TRBV11-2|.|TRBD2
CASRKWGLAGPKNEQFF
TGTGCCAGCAGGAAGTGGGGACTAGCGGGGCCAAAGAATGAGCAGTTCTTC
>TRBJ2-7|TRBV10-3|few|.
CAFSPWPLGEQYF
TGTGCCTTCTCCCCGTGGCCCCTCGGGGAGCAGTACTTC
>TRBJ1-1|TRBV12-3/TRBV12-4|few|TRBD1
CASSSSGQDEAFF
TGTGCCAGCAGCTCCTCCGGACAGGACGAAGCTTTCTTT
>TRBJ2-7|TRBV2|.|TRBD2
CASSEDPAGGREQYF
TGTGCCAGCAGTGAAGACCCAGCGGGGGGGCGCGAGCAGTACTTC
>TRBJ2-7|TRBV20-1|few|.
CSARGRWGNKQYF
TGCAGTGCTAGAGGGCGGTGGGGCAATAAGCAGTACTTC
>TRBJ2-7|TRBV4-3|.|.
CASSQGEWTGSYEQYF
TGCGCCAGCAGCCAAGGTGAATGGACCGGCTCCTACGAGCAGTACTTC
>TRBJ2-1|TRBV6-1|.|.
CASSEPGGNIYNEQFF
TGTGCCAGCAGTGAGCCTGGGGGTAATATCTACAATGAGCAGTTCTTC
>TRBJ1-3|TRBV9|.|.
CASSVGNTIYF
TGTGCCAGCAGCGTCGGAAACACCATATATTTT
>TRBJ2-5|TRBV7-2|.|TRBD2
CASSRLRGGPETQYF
TGTGCCAGCAGCCGCTTGCGGGGGGGCCCGGAGACCCAGTACTTC
>TRBJ2-5|TRBV9|few|TRBD2
CASSVGRGEYQETQYF
TGTGCCAGCAGCGTAGGACGGGGGGAGTACCAAGAGACCCAGTACTTC
>TRBJ2-7|TRBV12-3/TRBV12-4|.|TRBD1
CASSETGESSEQYF
TGTGCCAGCAGTGAGACAGGGGAGTCTTCCGAGCAGTACTTC
>TRBJ2-5|TRBV20-1|many|.
CSAVGQSMGIKGPQETQYF
TGCAGTGCTGTAGGACAGTCGATGGGAATAAAGGGACCCCAAGAGACCCAGTACTTC
>TRBJ1-5|TRBV28|many|.
CASSDLAGANQPQHF
TGTGCCAGCAGTGATCTAGCTGGGGCGAATCAGCCCCAGCATTTT
>TRBJ2-7|TRBV25-1|.|.
CASSGRKGYEQYF
TGTGCCAGCAGCGGCCGGAAGGGCTACGAGCAGTACTTC
>TRBJ1-6|TRBV20-1|few|.
CSASGSRSYNSPLHF
TGCAGTGCTAGTGGCAGCCGCTCCTATAATTCACCCCTCCACTTT
>TRBJ1-2|TRBV6-2/TRBV6-3|few|.
CASSYSEAYGYTF
TGTGCCAGCAGTTACTCGGAGGCCTATGGCTACACCTTC
>TRBJ2-3|TRBV4-3|many|.
CASSQVRGPNLRYF
TGCGCCAGCAGCCAAGTAAGGGGCCCGAATTTGCGGTATTTT
>TRBJ2-1|TRBV6-5|.|.
CASSALSDEQFF
TGTGCCAGCAGCGCATTATCGGATGAGCAGTTCTTC
>TRBJ1-2|TRBV12-3/TRBV12-4|few|.
CASSSRRTTNYGYTF
TGTGCCAGCAGTAGCCGTAGGACTACTAACTATGGCTACACCTTC
>TRBJ1-3|TRBV25-1|few|.
CASSAWEQTNTIYF
TGTGCCAGCAGTGCCTGGGAGCAGACGAACACCATATATTTT
>TRBJ1-5|TRBV12-3/TRBV12-4|many|.
CASSADSNQPQHF
TGTGCCAGCAGTGCGGATAGCAATCAGCCCCAGCATTTT